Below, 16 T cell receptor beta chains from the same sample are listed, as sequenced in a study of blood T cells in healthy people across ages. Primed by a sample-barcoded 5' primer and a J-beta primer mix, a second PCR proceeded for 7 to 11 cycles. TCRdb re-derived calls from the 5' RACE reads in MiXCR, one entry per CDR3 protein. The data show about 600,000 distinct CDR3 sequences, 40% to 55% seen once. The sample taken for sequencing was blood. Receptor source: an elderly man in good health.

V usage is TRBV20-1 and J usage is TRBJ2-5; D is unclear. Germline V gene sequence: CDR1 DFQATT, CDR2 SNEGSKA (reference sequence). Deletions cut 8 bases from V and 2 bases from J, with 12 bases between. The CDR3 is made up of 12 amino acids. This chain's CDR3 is CSTDWQQETQYF. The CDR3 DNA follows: TGCAGTACTGACTGGCAACAAGAGACCCAGTACTTC.

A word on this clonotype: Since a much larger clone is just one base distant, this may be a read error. CDR3 bases: TGTGCCAACAGTCTTAGAGGGACAAAAGAAGGCTACACCTTC. Translated, it gives CANSLRGTKEGYTF. V usage is TRBV6-5 and J usage is TRBJ1-2, with TRBD1 as a possible D gene (6 bases). CDR3 length: 14 residues. The germline gives CDR1 MNHEY, CDR2 SVGAGI.

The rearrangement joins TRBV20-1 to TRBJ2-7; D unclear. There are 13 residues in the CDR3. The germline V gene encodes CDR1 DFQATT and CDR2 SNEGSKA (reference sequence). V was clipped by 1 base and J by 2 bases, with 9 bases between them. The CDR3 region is CSARVYVTYEQYF. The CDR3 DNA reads TGCAGTGCTAGAGTTTACGTAACCTACGAGCAGTACTTC.

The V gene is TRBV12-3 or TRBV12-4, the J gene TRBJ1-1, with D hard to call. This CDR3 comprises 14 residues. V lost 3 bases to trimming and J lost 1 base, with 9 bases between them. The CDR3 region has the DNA TGTGCCAGCAGTTTTGAATCAGCGAACACTGAAGCTTTCTTT. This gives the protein CASSFESANTEAFF.

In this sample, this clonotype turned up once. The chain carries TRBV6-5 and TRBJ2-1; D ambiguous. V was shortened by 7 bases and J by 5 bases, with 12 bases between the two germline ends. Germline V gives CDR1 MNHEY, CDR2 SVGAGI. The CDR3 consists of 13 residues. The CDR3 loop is CASTRRSNNEQFF. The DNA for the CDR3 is TGTGCCAGCACCAGAAGGTCCAACAATGAGCAGTTCTTC.

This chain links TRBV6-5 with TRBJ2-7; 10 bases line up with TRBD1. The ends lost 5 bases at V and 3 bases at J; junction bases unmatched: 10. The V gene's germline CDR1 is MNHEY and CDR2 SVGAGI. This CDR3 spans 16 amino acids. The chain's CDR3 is CASSADGQGGNYEQYF. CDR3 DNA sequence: TGTGCCAGCAGTGCAGACGGACAGGGGGGGAACTACGAGCAGTACTTC.

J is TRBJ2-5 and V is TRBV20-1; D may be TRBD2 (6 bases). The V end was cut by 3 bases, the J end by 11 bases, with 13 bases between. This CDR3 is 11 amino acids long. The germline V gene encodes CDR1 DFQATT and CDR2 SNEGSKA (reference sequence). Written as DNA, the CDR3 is TGCAGTGCTAGTCGGGGGTCTGGGCAGTACTTC. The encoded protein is CSASRGSGQYF.

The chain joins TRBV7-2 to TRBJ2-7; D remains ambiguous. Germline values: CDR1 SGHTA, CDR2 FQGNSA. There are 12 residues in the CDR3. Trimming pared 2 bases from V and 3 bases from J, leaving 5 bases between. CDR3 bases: TGTGCCAGCAGCTTAATGAGCTACGAGCAGTACTTC. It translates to CASSLMSYEQYF.

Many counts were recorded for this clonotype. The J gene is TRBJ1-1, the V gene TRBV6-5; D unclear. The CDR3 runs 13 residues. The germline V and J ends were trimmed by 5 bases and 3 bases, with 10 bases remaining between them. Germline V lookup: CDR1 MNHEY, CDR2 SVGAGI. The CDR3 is CASSIQRDTEAFF. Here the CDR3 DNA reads TGTGCCAGCAGTATTCAGCGGGACACTGAAGCTTTCTTT.

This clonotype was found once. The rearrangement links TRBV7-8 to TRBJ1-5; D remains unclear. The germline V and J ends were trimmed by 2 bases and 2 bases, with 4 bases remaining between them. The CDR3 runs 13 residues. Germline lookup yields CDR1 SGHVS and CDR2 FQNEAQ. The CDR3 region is CASSLPGNQPQHF. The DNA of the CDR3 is TGTGCCAGCAGCTTACCAGGCAATCAGCCCCAGCATTTT.

The DNA of the CDR3 is TGTGCCAGCAGCTTAGTCCCCTTCGGAGATAACACTGAAGCTTTCTTT. Its translation: CASSLVPFGDNTEAFF. The J gene is TRBJ1-1, the V gene TRBV7-9; D is unclear. The CDR3 contains 16 residues. The V end was cut by 1 base, the J end by 2 bases, with 14 bases between. CDR1 SEHNR and CDR2 FQNEAQ come from the germline V gene (reference sequence).

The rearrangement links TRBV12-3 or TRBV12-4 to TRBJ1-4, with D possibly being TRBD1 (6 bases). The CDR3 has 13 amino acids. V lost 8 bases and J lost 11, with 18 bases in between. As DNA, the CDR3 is TGTGCCAGCCGACCGGCCGTGGGGGGCAAACTGTTTTTT. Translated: CASRPAVGGKLFF.

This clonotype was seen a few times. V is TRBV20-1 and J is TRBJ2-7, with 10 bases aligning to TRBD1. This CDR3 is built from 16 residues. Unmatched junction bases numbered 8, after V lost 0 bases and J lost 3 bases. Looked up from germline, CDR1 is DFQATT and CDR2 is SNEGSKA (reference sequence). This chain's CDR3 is CSARDWGQGLVYEQYF. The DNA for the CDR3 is TGCAGTGCTAGAGATTGGGGACAGGGGCTAGTCTACGAGCAGTACTTC.

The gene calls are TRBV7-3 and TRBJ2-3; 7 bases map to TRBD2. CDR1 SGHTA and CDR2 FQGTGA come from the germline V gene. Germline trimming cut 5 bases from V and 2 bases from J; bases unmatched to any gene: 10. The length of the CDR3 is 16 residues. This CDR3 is CASSPPLAENTDTQYF. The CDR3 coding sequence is TGTGCCAGCAGCCCCCCCCTAGCGGAGAACACAGATACGCAGTATTTT.

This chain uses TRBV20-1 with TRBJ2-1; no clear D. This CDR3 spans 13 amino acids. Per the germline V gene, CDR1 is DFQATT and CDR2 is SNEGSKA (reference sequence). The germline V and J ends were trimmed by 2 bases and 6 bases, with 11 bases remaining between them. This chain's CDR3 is CSARSAYANEQFF. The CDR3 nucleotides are TGCAGTGCTAGAAGTGCGTACGCCAATGAGCAGTTCTTC.

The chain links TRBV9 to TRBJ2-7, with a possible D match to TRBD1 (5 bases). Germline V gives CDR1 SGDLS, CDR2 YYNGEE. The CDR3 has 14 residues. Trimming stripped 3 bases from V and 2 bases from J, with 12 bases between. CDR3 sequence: CASSAQTVPYEQYF. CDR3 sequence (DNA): TGTGCCAGCAGCGCCCAGACAGTCCCCTACGAGCAGTACTTC.